This T cell receptor (beta chain) originates from a study of blood T cell repertoires in COVID-19. Measured with immunoSEQ multiplex PCR; TCRdb has only the in-frame clones, and not every one. The sample has about 260,000 clones, more than 85% seen once; the top ten hold 3.6%. V trimming: 4 bases; J trimming: 9 bases; junction bases outside the gene matches: 7. The CDR3 runs 15 residues. Germline V gene sequence: CDR1 SGHTA, CDR2 FQGTGA. This TCR came from a man between 18 and 29 years old with active or convalescent COVID-19. Material for sequencing was peripheral blood. The V call is TRBV7-3, the J call TRBJ2-1; 12 bases map to TRBD2. This chain's CDR3 is CASSSTSGGPSEQFF. CDR3 DNA sequence: TGTGCCAGCAGCTCCACTAGCGGGGGGCCCTCTGAGCAGTTCTTC.